This T cell receptor beta chain was identified in a study of PD-L1 blockade in urothelial cancer. Study background: In terms of prior chemotherapy, patients had received 0 to 3 regimens.

V lost 6 bases, J lost 0 bases, and 7 bases stayed unmatched. Germline CDR1 reads MDHEN; CDR2 reads SYDVKM. CDR3 length: 15 amino acids. Generated by immunoSEQ multiplex PCR, the TCRdb table keeps only in-frame clones and is missing some. Of some 77,000 clones listed, roughly 87% are singletons. Each patient contributed between 1 and 8 total time points of blood mononuclear cells, pretreatment and during treatment. This sequence was found in a woman between 65 and 79 years old with urothelial cancer. The V call is TRBV28, the J call TRBJ1-1; 7 bases map to TRBD1. The sequenced sample was PBMCs, obtained around atezolizumab (anti-PD-L1) treatment. This chain's CDR3 is CASSSDREMNTEAFF. DNA of the CDR3: TGTGCCAGCAGCTCTGACAGGGAGATGAACACTGAAGCTTTCTTT.